This TCR beta chain was sequenced during a study of blood T cell repertoires in COVID-19. Study-wide context: Sites across the United States, Italy and Spain contributed samples from acute and convalescent COVID-19. PBMCs, B-cell-depleted T cells, or T cells provided the cDNA or gDNA that made up the material.

Germline V gene sequence: CDR1 LGHNA, CDR2 YSLEER. The CDR3 runs to 15 residues. The ends were cut back, 5 bases at V and 4 bases at J, with 16 bases in the middle. In the authors' workflow: By means of reference gene primer amplification, nucleated cell counts were estimated. Only in-frame clones appear in the TCRdb table, and some are missing; sequencing was by immunoSEQ multiplex PCR. That table supplies the V and J calls and clone size; D and trimming were determined from the DNA. The repertoire holds 25,000 to 30,000 clones, with about 89% as singletons. The clonotype comes from a human donor in a cohort sampled during active COVID-19. Specimen: peripheral blood. The chain recombines TRBV4-3 with TRBJ2-3, with no clear D. The CDR3 DNA follows: TGCGCCAGCAGCTCCCGACCAGGTGGCCCAGATACGCAGTATTTT. Translation: CASSSRPGGPDTQYF.